The TCR beta chain described here comes from a study of identical twins. TCRdb re-derived calls from the 5' RACE reads in MiXCR, one entry per CDR3 protein. The table shows around 530,000 distinct CDR3 sequences, with roughly 15% occurring only once. These data also formed part of another study, on yellow fever vaccine responses in identical twins.

The specimen sequenced was CD4+ T cells sorted from blood. The sequence was obtained from a young woman in good health.

The CDR3 sequence: CASRWLAGGKETQYF. The CDR3 nucleotides are TGTGCCAGCAGGTGGCTAGCGGGAGGGAAGGAGACCCAGTACTTC. The V call is TRBV6-1, the J call TRBJ2-5; TRBD2 agrees at 12 bases. This CDR3 has 15 residues. CDR1 is MNHNS, CDR2 SASEGT, per germline. J was trimmed by 5 bases and V by 6 bases; bases with no gene match: 7.